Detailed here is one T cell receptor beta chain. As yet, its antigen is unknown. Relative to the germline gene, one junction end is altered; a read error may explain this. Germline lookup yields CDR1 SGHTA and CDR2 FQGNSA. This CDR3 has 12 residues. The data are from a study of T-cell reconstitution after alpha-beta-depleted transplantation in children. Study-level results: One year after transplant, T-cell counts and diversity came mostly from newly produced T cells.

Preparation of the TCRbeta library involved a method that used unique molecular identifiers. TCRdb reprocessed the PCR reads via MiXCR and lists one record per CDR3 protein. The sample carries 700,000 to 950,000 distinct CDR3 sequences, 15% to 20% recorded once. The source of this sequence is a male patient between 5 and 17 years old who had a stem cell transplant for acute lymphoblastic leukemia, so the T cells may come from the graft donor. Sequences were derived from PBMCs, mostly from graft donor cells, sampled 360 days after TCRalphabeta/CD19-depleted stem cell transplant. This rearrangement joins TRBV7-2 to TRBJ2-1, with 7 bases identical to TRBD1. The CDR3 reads CASSFLDRFLSF. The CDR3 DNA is TGTGCCAGCAGCTTCCTGGACAGGTTCCTCTCCTTC.